This is a list of T cell receptor beta chains from one sample in a study of spatial heterogeneity in lung cancer. TCRdb independently ran MiXCR on the 5' RACE reads; one entry per CDR3 protein. The sample yields around 120,000 distinct CDR3 sequences, about 12% seen once. Specimen: PBMCs, collected at follow-up. Every receptor here comes from a male donor with early-stage non-small cell lung cancer. Each CDR3 is given with its conserved first and last residue. D genes are given only for firm matches. Size values are once, few and many counts, or a class for expanded clones, and some rows have none.

J: TRBJ2-1; size: few; D: TRBD2; V: TRBV7-8; DNA: TGTGCCAGCAGCTTAGGAGCGGGGTTCTCCTACAATGAGCAGTTCTTC; CDR3: CASSLGAGFSYNEQFF
J: TRBJ2-7; size: .; D: TRBD2; V: TRBV19; DNA: TGTGCCAGTAGTACTGGACTAGCGGGGTGGCCGTCCTACGAGCAGTACTTC; CDR3: CASSTGLAGWPSYEQYF
J: TRBJ2-3; size: .; D: .; V: TRBV5-1; DNA: TGCGCCAGCAGCTTGACGGCTGTTACGCAGTATTTT; CDR3: CASSLTAVTQYF
J: TRBJ1-5; size: many; D: .; V: TRBV29-1; DNA: TGCAGCGTTGCTTGGGGACTCGCAGATCAGCCCCAGCATTTT; CDR3: CSVAWGLADQPQHF
J: TRBJ2-6; size: few; D: .; V: TRBV9; DNA: TGTGCCAGCAGAAGAGGGAATTACGGGGCCAACGTCCTGACTTTC; CDR3: CASRRGNYGANVLTF
J: TRBJ1-5; size: .; D: .; V: TRBV6-7; DNA: TGTGCCAGCAGACCTAATGTCGGCGGCAATCAGCCCCAGCATTTT; CDR3: CASRPNVGGNQPQHF
J: TRBJ1-3; size: many; D: .; V: TRBV7-8; DNA: TGTGCCAGCAGCTTAGTGCAGGGTCCTGGAAACACCATATATTTT; CDR3: CASSLVQGPGNTIYF
J: TRBJ2-4; size: few; D: .; V: TRBV12-3/TRBV12-4; DNA: TGTGCCAGCAGCCCAGACGAAGCCAAAAACATTCAGTACTTC; CDR3: CASSPDEAKNIQYF
J: TRBJ2-3; size: .; D: TRBD1; V: TRBV27; DNA: TGTGCCAGCAGTAGACCGGGACAGAGTACTTTGAGGCAGTATTTT; CDR3: CASSRPGQSTLRQYF
J: TRBJ1-3; size: .; D: .; V: TRBV3-1; DNA: TGTGCCAGCAGCCAAAGCTATAAAAGGGGTAGTGGAAACACCATATATTTT; CDR3: CASSQSYKRGSGNTIYF
J: TRBJ2-3; size: few; D: TRBD1; V: TRBV18; DNA: TGTGCCAGCTCACCCGGGACAGGGGGACGAACCACAGATACGCAGTATTTT; CDR3: CASSPGTGGRTTDTQYF
J: TRBJ1-1; size: .; D: TRBD1; V: TRBV6-2/TRBV6-3; DNA: TGTGCCAGCCGCAACGGACAGGGTCACACTGAAGCTTTCTTT; CDR3: CASRNGQGHTEAFF
J: TRBJ1-2; size: few; D: .; V: TRBV29-1; DNA: TGCAGCGTTGTAAGCGATAGCTATGGCTACACCTTC; CDR3: CSVVSDSYGYTF
J: TRBJ2-7; size: many; D: .; V: TRBV6-2/TRBV6-3; DNA: TGTGCCAGCAGTCCCCCAGGTTTATCCTACGAGCAGTACTTC; CDR3: CASSPPGLSYEQYF
J: TRBJ1-4; size: .; D: .; V: TRBV7-2; DNA: TGTGCCAGCAGCTTAGGCGCTAACAGGCCCCTGAATGAAAAACTGTTTTTT; CDR3: CASSLGANRPLNEKLFF
J: TRBJ2-1; size: few; D: .; V: TRBV2; DNA: .; CDR3: CASSFGKGAGPMFF
J: TRBJ2-5; size: many; D: .; V: TRBV6-6; DNA: TGTGCCAGCAGTTACTCGAGATCAGTGGAGACCCAGTACTTC; CDR3: CASSYSRSVETQYF
J: TRBJ2-7; size: many; D: .; V: TRBV20-1; DNA: TGCAGTGCTAGGGACGGGGTGGGCTACGAGCAGTACTTC; CDR3: CSARDGVGYEQYF
J: TRBJ2-6; size: few; D: TRBD1; V: TRBV18; DNA: TGTGCCAGCTCACCCCGCGACAGGGTGGCTCCTGGGGCCAACGTCCTGACTTTC; CDR3: CASSPRDRVAPGANVLTF
J: TRBJ2-5; size: many; D: TRBD2; V: TRBV6-2/TRBV6-3; DNA: TGTGCCAGTCAACTAGCGGGGGGGCAAGAGACCCAGTACTTC; CDR3: CASQLAGGQETQYF
J: TRBJ1-6; size: many; D: .; V: TRBV11-1; DNA: TGTGCCAGCAGTCCCATTGACAGAGTTAATTCACCCCTCCACTTT; CDR3: CASSPIDRVNSPLHF
J: TRBJ1-2; size: few; D: .; V: TRBV5-6; DNA: TGTGCCAGCAGAGATAGTAGATTCTATGGCTACACCTTC; CDR3: CASRDSRFYGYTF
J: TRBJ2-7; size: .; D: .; V: TRBV14; DNA: TGTGCCAGCAGCGATTTTCTGGGTTACTACGAGCAGTACTTC; CDR3: CASSDFLGYYEQYF
J: TRBJ2-5; size: few; D: TRBD2; V: TRBV6-5; DNA: TGTGCCAGCAGTTACTCGAATTCACTAGCGGGAGAGACCCAGTACTTC; CDR3: CASSYSNSLAGETQYF
J: TRBJ1-1; size: many; D: TRBD1; V: TRBV20-1; DNA: TGCAGTGCTAGAGATCTCCAGAGGACAGGGAACACTGAAGCTTTCTTT; CDR3: CSARDLQRTGNTEAFF
J: TRBJ1-5; size: few; D: TRBD1; V: TRBV12-3/TRBV12-4; DNA: TGTGCCAGCAGTTTAAGTCAGGGGGCAGGCGGCAATCAGCCCCAGCATTTT; CDR3: CASSLSQGAGGNQPQHF
J: TRBJ2-2; size: few; D: TRBD1; V: TRBV18; DNA: TGTGCCAGCTCGCATTCCGGGACAGACCCCAACACCGGGGAGCTGTTTTTT; CDR3: CASSHSGTDPNTGELFF
J: TRBJ1-1; size: .; D: .; V: TRBV6-5; DNA: TGTGCCAGCAGTTATGGGAACATGAACACTGAAGCTTTCTTT; CDR3: CASSYGNMNTEAFF
J: TRBJ2-3; size: .; D: TRBD2; V: TRBV6-6; DNA: TGTGCCAGCAATCGACTAGCGGGGAGCACAGATACGCAGTATTTT; CDR3: CASNRLAGSTDTQYF
J: TRBJ2-1; size: few; D: TRBD1; V: TRBV29-1; DNA: TGCAGCGTGGGACAGGGGGCCGTTAATGAGCAGTTCTTC; CDR3: CSVGQGAVNEQFF
J: TRBJ2-1; size: many; D: .; V: TRBV7-9; DNA: TGTGCCAGCAGCCCTACTCGGGGTGTGTACAATGAGCAGTTCTTC; CDR3: CASSPTRGVYNEQFF
J: TRBJ1-4; size: many; D: .; V: TRBV20-1; DNA: TGCAGTGCTAGATCCGGGACAAATGAAAAACTGTTTTTT; CDR3: CSARSGTNEKLFF
J: TRBJ2-5; size: .; D: .; V: TRBV28; DNA: TGTGCCAGCAGTCCCCTGGTTGGGACCCAGTACTTC; CDR3: CASSPLVGTQYF
J: TRBJ2-6; size: many; D: .; V: TRBV7-3; DNA: TGTGCCAGCAGCTCACCGGGGGACAGCTTAAGCTCTGGGGCCAACGTCCTGACTTTC; CDR3: CASSSPGDSLSSGANVLTF
J: TRBJ2-7; size: .; D: .; V: TRBV20-1; DNA: TGCAGTGCTAGAGAGTGGACTAGGGGGACCTACGAGCAGTACTTC; CDR3: CSAREWTRGTYEQYF
J: TRBJ2-1; size: .; D: TRBD2; V: TRBV7-3; DNA: TGTGCCAGCAGCCCCCTAACTAGCGTTGGATCCTACAATGAGCAGTTCTTC; CDR3: CASSPLTSVGSYNEQFF
J: TRBJ2-1; size: few; D: .; V: TRBV5-1; DNA: TGCGCCAGCAGCTTGCCGCCAGTCTATGAGCAGTTCTTC; CDR3: CASSLPPVYEQFF
J: TRBJ1-5; size: many; D: TRBD1; V: TRBV29-1; DNA: TGCAGCGTTGCCAGGGACAGGGGTGAGCCCCAGCATTTT; CDR3: CSVARDRGEPQHF
J: TRBJ2-1; size: .; D: .; V: TRBV7-2; DNA: TGTGCCAGCAGCTTAGTTCCCCGGGCAGACTACAATGAGCAGTTCTTC; CDR3: CASSLVPRADYNEQFF
J: TRBJ1-4; size: .; D: .; V: TRBV3-1; DNA: TGTGCCAACAGCCACTCAGACATCCGCGAAAAACTGTTTTTT; CDR3: CANSHSDIREKLFF
J: TRBJ1-1; size: .; D: .; V: TRBV5-1; DNA: TGCGCCAGCAGCTTGGGACAGGCTGAAGCTTTCTTT; CDR3: CASSLGQAEAFF
J: TRBJ1-1; size: .; D: .; V: TRBV7-8; DNA: TGTGCCAGCAGCAATCGACAGGCGGCCCGCGCTTTCTTT; CDR3: CASSNRQAARAFF
J: TRBJ2-3; size: .; D: .; V: TRBV10-3; DNA: TGTGCCATCAGTGATCGGGGGGCCTTGGGAGCAGATACGCAGTATTTT; CDR3: CAISDRGALGADTQYF
J: TRBJ1-4; size: few; D: TRBD1; V: TRBV7-2; DNA: TGTGCCAGCAGCTTGGGCTCGGGACAGGGTGTTGAAAAACTGTTTTTT; CDR3: CASSLGSGQGVEKLFF
J: TRBJ1-2; size: .; D: .; V: TRBV12-3/TRBV12-4; DNA: TGTGCCAGCAGTTTACTTCAGCGCAACTATGGCTACACCTTC; CDR3: CASSLLQRNYGYTF
J: TRBJ1-6; size: few; D: .; V: TRBV6-5; DNA: TGTGCCAGCGCCGACGTGGCGGGGTATAATTCACCCCTCCACTTT; CDR3: CASADVAGYNSPLHF
J: TRBJ2-7; size: many; D: .; V: TRBV18; DNA: TGTGCCAGCTCACCCCAGTCCGACAGGAGCTACGAGCAGTACTTC; CDR3: CASSPQSDRSYEQYF
J: TRBJ2-7; size: .; D: .; V: TRBV29-1; DNA: TGCAGCGTTGATGTCGGGGAGTACTTC; CDR3: CSVDVGEYF
J: TRBJ2-3; size: few; D: TRBD1; V: TRBV5-4; DNA: TGTGCCAGCAGCGAAGCCGGGACAGGGGCGACAGATACGCAGTATTTT; CDR3: CASSEAGTGATDTQYF
J: TRBJ2-1; size: few; D: .; V: TRBV4-2; DNA: TGTGCCAGCAGCCAGGAGGGACTTTCCCTTTACAATGAGCAGTTCTTC; CDR3: CASSQEGLSLYNEQFF
J: TRBJ1-4; size: .; D: .; V: TRBV20-1; DNA: TGCAGTGCTAGAGCAGGGCCGAGTGAAAAACTGTTTTTC; CDR3: CSARAGPSEKLFF
J: TRBJ1-5; size: .; D: .; V: TRBV20-1; DNA: TGCAGTGCTAGGGGGGGAGCGGGCAATCAGCCCCAGCATTTT; CDR3: CSARGGAGNQPQHF
J: TRBJ1-5; size: few; D: .; V: TRBV19; DNA: TGTGCCAGTAGGAGAGAAGAGCGCACGATCGGGCCCCAGCATTTT; CDR3: CASRREERTIGPQHF
J: TRBJ2-5; size: .; D: .; V: TRBV5-1; DNA: TGCGCCAGCAGCCTGCGGGGAGGAGAGACCCAGTACTTC; CDR3: CASSLRGGETQYF
J: TRBJ2-3; size: many; D: TRBD2; V: TRBV25-1; DNA: TGTGCCAGCAGTGCAACTAGCGGAACAGATACGCAGTATTTT; CDR3: CASSATSGTDTQYF
J: TRBJ1-5; size: many; D: TRBD1; V: TRBV28; DNA: TGTGCCAGCACCCTTTCGGGACAGGGACATCAGCCCCAGCATTTT; CDR3: CASTLSGQGHQPQHF
J: TRBJ2-7; size: many; D: .; V: TRBV7-2; DNA: TGTGCCAGCAGCCTTGCGGGGAGATCCTACGAGCAGTACTTC; CDR3: CASSLAGRSYEQYF
J: TRBJ2-1; size: few; D: TRBD1; V: TRBV7-2; DNA: TGTGCCAGCAGCCGTACCGGGACAGATTACAATGAGCAGTTCTTC; CDR3: CASSRTGTDYNEQFF
J: TRBJ1-1; size: many; D: .; V: TRBV3-1; DNA: TGTGCCAGCAGCCCCGGACCAAACACTGAAGCTTTCTTT; CDR3: CASSPGPNTEAFF